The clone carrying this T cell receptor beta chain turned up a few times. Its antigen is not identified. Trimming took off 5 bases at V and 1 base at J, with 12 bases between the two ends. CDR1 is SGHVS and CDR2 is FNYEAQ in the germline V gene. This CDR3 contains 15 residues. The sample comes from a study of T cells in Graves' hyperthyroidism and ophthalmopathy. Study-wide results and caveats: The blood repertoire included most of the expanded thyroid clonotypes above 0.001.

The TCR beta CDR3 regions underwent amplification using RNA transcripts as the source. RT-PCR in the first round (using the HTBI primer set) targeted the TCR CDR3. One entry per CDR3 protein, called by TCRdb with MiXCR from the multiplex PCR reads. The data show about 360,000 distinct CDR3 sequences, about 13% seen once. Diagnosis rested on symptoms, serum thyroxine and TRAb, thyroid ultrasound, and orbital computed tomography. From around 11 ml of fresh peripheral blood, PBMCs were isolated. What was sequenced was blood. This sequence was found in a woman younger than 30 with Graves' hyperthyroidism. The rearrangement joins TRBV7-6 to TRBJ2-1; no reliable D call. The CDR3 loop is CASSPVVGSYNEQFF. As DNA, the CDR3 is TGTGCCAGCAGCCCGGTGGTCGGGTCCTACAATGAGCAGTTCTTC.